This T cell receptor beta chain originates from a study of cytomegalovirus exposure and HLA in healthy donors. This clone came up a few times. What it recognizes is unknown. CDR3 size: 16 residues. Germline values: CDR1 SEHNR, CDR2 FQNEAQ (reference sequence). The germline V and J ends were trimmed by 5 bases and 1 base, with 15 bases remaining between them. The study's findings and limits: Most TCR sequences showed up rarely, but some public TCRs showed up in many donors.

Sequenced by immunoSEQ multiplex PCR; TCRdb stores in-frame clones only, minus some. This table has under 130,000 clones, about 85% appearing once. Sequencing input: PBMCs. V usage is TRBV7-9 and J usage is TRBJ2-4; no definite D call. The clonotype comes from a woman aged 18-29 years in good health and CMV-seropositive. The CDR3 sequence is CASSTELGRAKNIQYF. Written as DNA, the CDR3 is TGTGCCAGCAGCACGGAGCTCGGAAGGGCCAAAAACATTCAGTACTTC.